This TCR beta chain is drawn from a study of shared T cell receptors in the human thymus. J gave up 5 bases and V 4 bases, and 19 bases lay outside the gene matches. The CDR3 is 20 amino acids. The germline gives CDR1 LGHNA, CDR2 YSLEER. Clones were read by immunoSEQ multiplex PCR, and TCRdb kept only the in-frame ones, dropping some. In the table there are 600,000 to 900,000 clones, 70% to 90% of which are singletons. These same records also appear under a second study, on human thymus T cells. In that study: Having surgery to correct congenital heart defects, healthy Finnish infants acted as the donors. Thymus tissue for the work was resected from patients undergoing corrective heart surgery. Use of V and J genes seemed skewed within the thymic and blood repertoires. Related research described strongly overlapping thymic repertoires in unrelated people.

This sequence joins TRBV4-3 and TRBJ2-3; 12 positions match TRBD2. The TCR sequence derives from a girl under two years old with a congenital heart defect. What was sequenced was thymocytes. CDR3 nucleotide sequence: TGCGCCAGCAGCCCGTCAACTAGCGGGGGGACCTTTGGCCGGTTAGATACGCAGTATTTT. It is translated as CASSPSTSGGTFGRLDTQYF.